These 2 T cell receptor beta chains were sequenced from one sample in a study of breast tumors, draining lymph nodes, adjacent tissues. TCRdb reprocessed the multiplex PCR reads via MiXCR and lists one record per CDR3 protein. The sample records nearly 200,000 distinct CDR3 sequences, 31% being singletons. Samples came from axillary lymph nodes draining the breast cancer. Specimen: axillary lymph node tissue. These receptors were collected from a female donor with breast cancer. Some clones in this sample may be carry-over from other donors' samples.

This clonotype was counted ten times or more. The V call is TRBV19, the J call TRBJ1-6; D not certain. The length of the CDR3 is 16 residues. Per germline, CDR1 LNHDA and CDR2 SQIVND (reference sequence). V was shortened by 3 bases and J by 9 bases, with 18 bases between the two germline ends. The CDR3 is CASSINLGPSRSPLHF. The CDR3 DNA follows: TGTGCCAGTAGTATTAATTTAGGGCCAAGCCGTTCACCCCTCCACTTT.

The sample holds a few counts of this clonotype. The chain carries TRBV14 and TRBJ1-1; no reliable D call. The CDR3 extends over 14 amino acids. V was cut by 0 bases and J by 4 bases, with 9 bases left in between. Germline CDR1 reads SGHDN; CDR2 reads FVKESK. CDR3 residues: CASSQDLRSTEAFF. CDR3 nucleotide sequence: TGTGCCAGCAGCCAAGATCTAAGGAGCACTGAAGCTTTCTTT.